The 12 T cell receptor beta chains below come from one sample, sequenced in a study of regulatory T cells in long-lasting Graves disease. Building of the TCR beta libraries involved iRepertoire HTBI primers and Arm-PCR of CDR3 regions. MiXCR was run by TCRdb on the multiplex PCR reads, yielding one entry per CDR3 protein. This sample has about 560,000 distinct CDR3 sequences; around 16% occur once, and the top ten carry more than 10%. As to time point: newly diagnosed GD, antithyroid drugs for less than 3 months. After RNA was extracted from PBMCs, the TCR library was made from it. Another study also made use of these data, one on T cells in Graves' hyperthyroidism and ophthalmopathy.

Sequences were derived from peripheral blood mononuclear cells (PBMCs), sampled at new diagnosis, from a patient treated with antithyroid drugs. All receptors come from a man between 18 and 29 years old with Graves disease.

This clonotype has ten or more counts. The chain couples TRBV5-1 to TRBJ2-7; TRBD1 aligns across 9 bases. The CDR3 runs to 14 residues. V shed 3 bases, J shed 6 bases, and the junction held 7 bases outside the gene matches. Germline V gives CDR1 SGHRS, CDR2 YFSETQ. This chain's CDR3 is CASSSGQGNVEQYF. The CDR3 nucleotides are TGCGCCAGCAGCTCGGGACAGGGTAATGTCGAGCAGTACTTC.

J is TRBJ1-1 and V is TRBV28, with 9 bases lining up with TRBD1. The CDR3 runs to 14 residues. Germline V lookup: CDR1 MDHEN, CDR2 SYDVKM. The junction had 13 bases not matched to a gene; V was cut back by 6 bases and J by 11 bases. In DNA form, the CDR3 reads TGTGCCAGCAGCCAAGATGTGGGACAGGGTTCGGCTTTCTTT. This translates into CASSQDVGQGSAFF.

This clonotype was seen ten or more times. This CDR3 is CASSLEWNTEAFF. The DNA of the CDR3 is TGTGCCAGCAGCTTGGAATGGAACACTGAAGCTTTCTTT. The chain combines TRBV5-6 with TRBJ1-1, with D unresolved. Trimming stripped 0 bases from V and 1 base from J, with 4 bases between. The CDR3 is 13 residues long. Looked up from germline, CDR1 is SGHDT and CDR2 is YYEEEE.

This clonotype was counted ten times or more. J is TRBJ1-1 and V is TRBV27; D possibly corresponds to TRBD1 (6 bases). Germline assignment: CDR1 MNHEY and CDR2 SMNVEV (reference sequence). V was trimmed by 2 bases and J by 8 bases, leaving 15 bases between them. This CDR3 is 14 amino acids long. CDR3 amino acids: CASSLGGGWDEAFF. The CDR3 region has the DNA TGTGCCAGCAGTTTAGGGGGCGGGTGGGACGAAGCTTTCTTT.

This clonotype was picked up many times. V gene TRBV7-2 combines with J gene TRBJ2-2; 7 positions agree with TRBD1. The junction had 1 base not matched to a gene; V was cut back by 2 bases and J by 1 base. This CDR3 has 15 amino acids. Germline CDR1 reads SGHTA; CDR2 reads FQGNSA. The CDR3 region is CASSLWTGNTGELFF. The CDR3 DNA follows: TGTGCCAGCAGCTTATGGACAGGGAACACCGGGGAGCTGTTTTTT.

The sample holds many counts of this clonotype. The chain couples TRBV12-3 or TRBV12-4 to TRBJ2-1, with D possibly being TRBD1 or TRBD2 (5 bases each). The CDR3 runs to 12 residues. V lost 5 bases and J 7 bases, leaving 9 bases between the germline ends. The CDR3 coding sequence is TGTGCCAGCAGTCGGGGACGGAATGAGCAGTTCTTC. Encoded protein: CASSRGRNEQFF.

In DNA form, the CDR3 reads TGCAGTGCTAGAGTGCCCCGGGCCCCAGCCAAAAACATTCAGTACTTC. It is translated as CSARVPRAPAKNIQYF. This rearrangement joins TRBV20-1 to TRBJ2-4; D is unresolved. Per germline, CDR1 DFQATT and CDR2 SNEGSKA (reference sequence). The CDR3 has 16 amino acids. Trimming removed 1 base at V and 0 bases at J, with 13 bases between.

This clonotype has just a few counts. The CDR3 spells CASSSQKDRRSYEQYF. In DNA, the CDR3 is TGTGCCAGCAGCTCTCAGAAAGATCGCAGATCCTACGAGCAGTACTTC. The chain links TRBV11-2 to TRBJ2-7; D unresolved. Trimming shortened V by 4 bases and J by 1 base, and 17 bases separated the two germline ends. Germline lookup yields CDR1 SGHAT and CDR2 FQNNGV. The CDR3 sequence is 16 residues long.

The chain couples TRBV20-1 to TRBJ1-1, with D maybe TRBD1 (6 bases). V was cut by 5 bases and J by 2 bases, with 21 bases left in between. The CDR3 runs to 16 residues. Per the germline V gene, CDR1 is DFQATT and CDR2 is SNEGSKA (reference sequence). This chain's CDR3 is CSAPLNPQGSNTEAFF. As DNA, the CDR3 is TGCAGTGCTCCATTAAACCCCCAGGGGAGTAACACTGAAGCTTTCTTT.

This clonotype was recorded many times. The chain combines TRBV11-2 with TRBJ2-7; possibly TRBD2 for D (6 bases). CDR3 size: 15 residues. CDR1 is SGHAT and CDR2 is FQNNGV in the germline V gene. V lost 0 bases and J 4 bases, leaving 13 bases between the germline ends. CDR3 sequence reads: CASSLDAGRMYEQYF. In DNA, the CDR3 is TGTGCCAGCAGCTTAGACGCGGGACGGATGTACGAGCAGTACTTC.

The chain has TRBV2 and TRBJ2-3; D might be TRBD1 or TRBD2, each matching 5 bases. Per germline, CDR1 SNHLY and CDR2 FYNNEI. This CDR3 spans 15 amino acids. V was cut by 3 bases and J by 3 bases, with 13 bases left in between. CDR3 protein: CASSDWGSVTDTQYF. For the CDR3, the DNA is TGTGCCAGCAGTGATTGGGGGAGTGTAACAGATACGCAGTATTTT.

CDR3 DNA: TGTGCCAGTAGCATTTCCGGGGGGATACTGACCTACGAGCAGTACTTC. Translation: CASSISGGILTYEQYF. The chain joins TRBV19 to TRBJ2-7, with 7 bases identical to TRBD2. This CDR3 contains 16 residues. From germline, CDR1 is LNHDA and CDR2 SQIVND (reference sequence). J was trimmed by 2 bases and V by 6 bases; bases with no gene match: 13.